This T cell receptor beta chain was sequenced during a study of blood T cell repertoires in COVID-19. The overall study: T cells, B-cell-depleted T cells, or PBMCs provided the cDNA or gDNA that served as material.

Individuals drawn from about two dozen US areas were roughly 18 to 100 years old. Cohorts were based on clinical histories the participants reported. TCRdb keeps only in-frame clones here, not all; method: immunoSEQ multiplex PCR. Here the sample spans roughly 130,000 clones, about four fifths being singletons. Sequenced sample: PBMCs or T cells enriched from blood (not recorded which). The receptor was derived from a woman aged 45 to 65 with acute COVID-19.

The CDR3 region has the DNA TGTGCCAGCAGCCTAGGGGCGTCTGGGGCCAACGTCCTGACTTTC. Translating it yields CASSLGASGANVLTF. The chain couples TRBV7-8 to TRBJ2-6; TRBD1 might be the D (5 bases). Trimming removed 5 bases at V and 1 base at J, with 9 bases between. The CDR3 is 15 amino acids. CDR1 SGHVS and CDR2 FQNEAQ come from the germline V gene.